The 19 T cell receptor beta chains given below trace back to one sample, sequenced in a study of cytomegalovirus exposure and HLA in healthy donors. The primer mix had 60 Vbeta and 13 Jbeta primers. Only in-frame clones appear in the TCRdb table, and some are missing; sequencing was by immunoSEQ multiplex PCR. This repertoire comprises just over 200,000 clones; its ten largest clones make up about 1.1%. Sequencing was performed on PBMCs. These receptors all stem from a girl aged 2-10 years in good health and CMV-seropositive.

The chain has TRBV19 and TRBJ2-1, with D unresolved. Germline V gene data show CDR1 as LNHDA and CDR2 as SQIVND (reference sequence). CDR3 length: 12 residues. The germline V and J ends were trimmed by 3 bases and 8 bases, with 8 bases remaining between them. In DNA, the CDR3 is TGTGCCAGTAGTATTAGTTCTCATGAGCAGTTCTTC. Translation: CASSISSHEQFF.

As regards this clone: The germline gene is not matched at one end of the junction; a read error may be the cause. The genes are TRBV5-1 and TRBJ2-7, with 9 nucleotides matching TRBD1. Germline assignment: CDR1 SGHRS and CDR2 YFSETQ. The CDR3 spans 15 residues. CDR3: CASSTWTGETYEQHF. CDR3 nucleotides: TGCGCCAGCAGCACATGGACAGGGGAGACCTACGAGCAGCACTTC.

The chain couples TRBV7-8 to TRBJ2-1; 15 bases map to TRBD2. V was clipped by 1 base and J by 0 bases; unmatched bases: 7. The germline V gene has CDR1 SGHVS and CDR2 FQNEAQ. The CDR3 length is 20 residues. CDR3 in amino acids: CASSLEGLAGGGASYNEQFF. In nucleotides, the CDR3 is TGTGCCAGCAGCTTAGAGGGACTAGCGGGGGGTGGGGCCTCCTACAATGAGCAGTTCTTC.

CDR3 residues: CASSLRTSGFSYEQYF. The CDR3 bases are TGTGCCAGCAGCCTTCGGACTAGCGGGTTTTCCTACGAGCAGTACTTC. The gene calls are TRBV5-6 and TRBJ2-5; 11 positions match TRBD2. The J call is uncertain, as TRBJ2-7 better fits the DNA end. Germline V gene data show CDR1 as SGHDT and CDR2 as YYEEEE. The CDR3 runs to 16 residues.

The chain uses TRBV19 and TRBJ2-1, with D unclear. The CDR3 contains 13 residues. The germline V and J ends were trimmed by 2 bases and 7 bases, with 9 bases remaining between them. CDR1 and CDR2 from the germline V gene are LNHDA and SQIVND (reference sequence). CDR3 in amino acids: CASSIFGENEQFF. The CDR3 nucleotides read TGTGCCAGTAGTATATTCGGAGAGAATGAGCAGTTCTTC.

J is TRBJ2-4 and V is TRBV28, with TRBD1 identical over 7 bases. The CDR3 runs to 12 residues. V shed 6 bases, J shed 8 bases, and the junction held 4 bases outside the gene matches. Germline-derived CDR1 and CDR2 are MDHEN and SYDVKM. CDR3 region: CASSYQGDIQYF. CDR3 nucleotide sequence: TGTGCCAGCAGCTACCAGGGGGACATTCAGTACTTC.

This chain links TRBV11-2 with TRBJ2-7; the D gene is possibly TRBD1 (6 bases). Trimming removed 5 bases at V and 5 bases at J, with 13 bases between. Germline assignment: CDR1 SGHAT and CDR2 FQNNGV. The CDR3 length is 13 residues. Here the CDR3 reads CASSIYTGNEQYF. In DNA form, the CDR3 reads TGTGCCAGCAGCATATACACAGGGAACGAGCAGTACTTC.

The genes are TRBV19 and TRBJ1-2; TRBD1 is a possible D gene (5 bases). The V gene's germline CDR1 is LNHDA and CDR2 SQIVND (reference sequence). CDR3 length equals 16 residues. V lost 6 bases and J 5 bases, leaving 22 bases between the germline ends. The CDR3 spells CASSVLLSGNNYGYTF. The CDR3 bases are TGTGCCAGTAGCGTACTTCTCTCAGGGAATAATTATGGCTACACCTTC. The variable domain in full, with the rest retrieved from reference TRBV19 and TRBJ1-2, is DGGITQSPKYLFRKEGQNVTLSCEQNLNHDAMYWYRQDPGQGLRLIYYSQIVNDFQKGDIAEGYSVSREKKESFPLTVTSAQKNPTAFYLCASSVLLSGNNYGYTFGSGTRLTVV.

The rearrangement uses TRBV5-1 and TRBJ2-1, with TRBD2 identical over 13 bases. This CDR3 spans 21 amino acids. Germline values: CDR1 SGHRS, CDR2 YFSETQ. V lost 1 base to trimming and J lost 0 bases; unmatched junction nucleotides: 13. The CDR3 nucleotides are TGCGCCAGCAGCTTGAGATCCCGGACTAGCGGGAGTCGGAGCTCCTACAATGAGCAGTTCTTC. Its translation: CASSLRSRTSGSRSSYNEQFF.

CDR3 sequence reads: CATSPNRGGIAGELFF. The CDR3 region has the DNA TGTGCCACCAGCCCTAATCGGGGGGGAATCGCCGGGGAGCTGTTTTTT. V gene TRBV15 combines with J gene TRBJ2-2; 8 bases line up with TRBD2. Per germline, CDR1 LNHNV and CDR2 YYDKDF (reference sequence). There are 16 residues in the CDR3. V lost 5 bases and J lost 6; bases outside the gene matches: 11.

The chain has TRBV7-9 and TRBJ2-1, with D perhaps matching TRBD2 (5 bases). The CDR3 has 16 residues. Trimming shortened V by 8 bases and J by 10 bases, and 27 bases separated the two germline ends. The germline gives CDR1 SEHNR, CDR2 FQNEAQ (reference sequence). In DNA form, the CDR3 reads TGTGCCAGCCAGACACCCGGCGGGCTGCTTTTTAACGAGCAGTTCTTC. Its translation is CASQTPGGLLFNEQFF.

CDR3 protein: CSVGGGFNYEQYF. The CDR3 region has the DNA TGCAGCGTTGGGGGGGGCTTCAATTACGAGCAGTACTTC. The chain joins TRBV29-1 to TRBJ2-7; D is possibly TRBD2 (7 bases). This CDR3 region has 13 residues. In germline, CDR1 is SQVTM, CDR2 ANQGSEA. With 4 bases removed from V and 4 bases from J, the gap between germline ends came to 14 bases.

The chain couples TRBV6-6 to TRBJ1-5, with D tentatively TRBD1 (5 bases). The germline V and J ends were trimmed by 0 bases and 6 bases, with 9 bases remaining between them. Germline lookup yields CDR1 MNHNY and CDR2 SVGAGI (reference sequence). The CDR3 totals 14 residues. The CDR3 reads CASSYSGPSQPQHF. Here the CDR3 DNA reads TGTGCCAGCAGTTACTCGGGGCCGTCTCAGCCCCAGCATTTT.

The rearrangement uses TRBV19 and TRBJ2-1; 10 bases are a match to TRBD1. J gave up 9 bases and V 5 bases, and 4 bases lay outside the gene matches. The CDR3 consists of 13 residues. The germline V gene encodes CDR1 LNHDA and CDR2 SQIVND (reference sequence). CDR3 DNA sequence: TGTGCCAGTAGTTTGACAGGGGGCGTTGAGCAGTTCTTC. Translation gives CASSLTGGVEQFF. Full variable domain (remainder filled in from reference TRBV19 and TRBJ2-1): DGGITQSPKYLFRKEGQNVTLSCEQNLNHDAMYWYRQDPGQGLRLIYYSQIVNDFQKGDIAEGYSVSREKKESFPLTVTSAQKNPTAFYLCASSLTGGVEQFFGPGTRLTVL.

The chain joins TRBV15 to TRBJ2-7; TRBD2 matches 8 bases. The V segment lost 5 bases and the J segment 3 bases; nucleotides outside the gene matches: 12. Germline values: CDR1 LNHNV, CDR2 YYDKDF (reference sequence). CDR3 length: 16 residues. In DNA form, the CDR3 reads TGTGCCACCAGCGGACTGAAAATAGCGGGAAACTACGAGCAGTACTTC. It encodes CATSGLKIAGNYEQYF.

The chain combines TRBV11-2 with TRBJ2-1; the D is unclear. The germline V gene encodes CDR1 SGHAT and CDR2 FQNNGV. Trimming shortened V by 5 bases and J by 7 bases, and 12 bases separated the two germline ends. The CDR3 runs to 13 residues. The CDR3 coding sequence is TGTGCCAGCAGCCTACGAGCTCCTAATGAGCAGTTCTTC. This encodes CASSLRAPNEQFF.

V gene TRBV14 combines with J gene TRBJ2-1, with 7 bases that match TRBD1. The length of the CDR3 is 16 residues. CDR1 and CDR2 (germline): SGHDN, FVKESK. The V and J ends lost 5 bases and 0 bases, in that order; junction bases with no gene match: 7. The CDR3 loop is CASSEDRKSSYNEQFF. For the CDR3, the DNA is TGTGCCAGCAGCGAGGACAGGAAAAGCTCCTACAATGAGCAGTTCTTC.

The CDR3 reads CASSLEEAGELFF. CDR3 coding DNA: TGTGCCAGCAGCTTAGAAGAGGCCGGGGAGCTGTTTTTT. This chain connects TRBV7-6 to TRBJ2-2, with D unresolved. There are 13 residues in the CDR3. V was trimmed by 1 base and J by 6 bases, leaving 6 bases between them. Germline V lookup: CDR1 SGHVS, CDR2 FNYEAQ.

The chain combines TRBV7-2 with TRBJ2-7; 8 bases match TRBD2. This CDR3 region has 16 residues. The ends lost 5 bases at V and 6 bases at J; junction bases unmatched: 15. Germline V gene sequence: CDR1 SGHTA, CDR2 FQGNSA. The CDR3 bases are TGTGCCAGCAGCCTAAAAGTCGGAGCGGGAGCTCTCGAGCAGTACTTC. Its translation is CASSLKVGAGALEQYF.